This T cell receptor beta chain came from a study of T cell repertoires in cytomegalovirus infection (dated by TCRdb to 2018 to 2020). As for the study more broadly: Donor HLA type was relevant to the analysis, as public TCR beta signatures indicated carriage of CMV infection together with the matching HLA type. Findings and caveats that apply to the study as a whole: In the ex vivo response, HLA-C-restricted CMV-specific TCR beta clonotypes were dominant, and in two of eight donors the single most frequent clonotype came from this HLA-C-restricted group. In both this cohort and an independent roughly 350-donor cohort, the cumulative frequency of public TCR beta family members distinguished carriers of CMV infection plus the relevant HLA type.

The table lists this clonotype with many counts. The target of this receptor is not known. Base quality data are lacking; no much larger clone is found one base away. TCRdb names Illumina HiSeq 1500 as the instrument used. TCRdb reprocessed the public reads (quality trimming at Q25 with fastp, clone calling with MiXCR) and kept in-frame beta chains. A single entry per CDR3 protein holds the most common genes and DNA from its merged rows. The sample table holds 300,000 to 400,000 distinct CDR3 sequences, of which more than 8% were seen once. The biggest ten clones account for around 4.5% of the sample. V is reduced by 3 bases and J by 3 bases, leaving a spacing of 8 bases between them. According to the germline V gene, CDR1 reads SGHVT and CDR2 reads SQSDAQ. The CDR3 goes from the cysteine to the phenylalanine over 13 residues. Only CDR3 DNA remains: 39 bases, in frame from the first base.

This clonotype was obtained from a human donor in good health (CMV status not recorded). Some clones in this sample may be carry-over from other donors' samples. Material: PBMCs. Recombination joined TRBV7-4 with TRBJ2-5; a confident D gene designation cannot be given. Here is the DNA: TGTGCCAGCAGCTTGGAAAGGGAAGAGACCCAGTACTTC. It codes for CASSLEREETQYF.